This T cell receptor beta chain appears in the sequencing data of a study of T cell responses to AZD1222 COVID-19 vaccine. Only in-frame clones appear in the TCRdb table, and some are missing; sequencing was by immunoSEQ multiplex PCR. The sample records roughly 150,000 clones, roughly 90% being singletons. Pooled samples include second doses given at about 4 or 12 weeks. Study-wide results and limits: Spike-spanning, vaccine-associated CD4 TCRs were dominant at 160-218 and 743-854. Two AZD1222 doses significantly raised spike-specific TCR breadth and depth over controls. Clonal diversity was possibly underestimated; the donors were predominantly white British and more often female.

With respect to this clone: Antigen: not known.

The CDR3 runs to 16 residues. CDR1 is LNHDA and CDR2 is SQIVND in the germline V gene (reference sequence). With V trimmed by 1 base and J by 3 bases, 6 bases remained unmatched. The starting material was peripheral blood, obtained 28 days after the second AZD1222 dose. The chain employs TRBV19 and TRBJ1-5, with 7 bases lining up with TRBD1. The TCR originated in an adult who received the AZD1222 COVID-19 vaccine. CDR3 region: CASSIGGTVFNQPQHF. In nucleotides, the CDR3 is TGTGCCAGTAGTATAGGAGGGACAGTATTCAATCAGCCCCAGCATTTT.